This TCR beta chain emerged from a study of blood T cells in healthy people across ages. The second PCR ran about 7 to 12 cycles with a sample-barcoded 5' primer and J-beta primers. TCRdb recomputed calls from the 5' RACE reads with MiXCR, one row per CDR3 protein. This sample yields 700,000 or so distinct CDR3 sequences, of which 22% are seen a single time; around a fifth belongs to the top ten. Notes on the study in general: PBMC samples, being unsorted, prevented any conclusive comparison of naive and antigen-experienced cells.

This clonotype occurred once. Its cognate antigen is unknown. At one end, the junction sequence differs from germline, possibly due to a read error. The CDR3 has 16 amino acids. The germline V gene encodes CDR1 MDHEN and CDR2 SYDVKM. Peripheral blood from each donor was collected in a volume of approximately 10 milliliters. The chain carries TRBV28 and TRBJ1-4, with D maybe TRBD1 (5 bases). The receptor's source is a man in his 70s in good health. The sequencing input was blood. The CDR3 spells CASRISRQGGNEILFF. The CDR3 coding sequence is TGTGCCAGCAGAATCTCAAGGCAGGGTGGTAATGAAATACTGTTTTTT.